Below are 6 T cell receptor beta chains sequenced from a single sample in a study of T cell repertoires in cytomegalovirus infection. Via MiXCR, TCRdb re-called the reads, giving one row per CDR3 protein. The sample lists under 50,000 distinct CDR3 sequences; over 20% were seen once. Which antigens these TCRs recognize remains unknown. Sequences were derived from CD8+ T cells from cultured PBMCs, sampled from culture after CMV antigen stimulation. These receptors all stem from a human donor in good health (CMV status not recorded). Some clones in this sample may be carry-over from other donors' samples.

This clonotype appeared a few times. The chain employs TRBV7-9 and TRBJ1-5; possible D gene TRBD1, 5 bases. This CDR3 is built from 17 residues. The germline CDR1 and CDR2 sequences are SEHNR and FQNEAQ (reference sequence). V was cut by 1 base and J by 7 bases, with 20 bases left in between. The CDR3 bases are TGTGCCAGCAGCTTAGGGGGGACCAATTCGATTAGCCAGCCCCAGCATTTT. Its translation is CASSLGGTNSISQPQHF.

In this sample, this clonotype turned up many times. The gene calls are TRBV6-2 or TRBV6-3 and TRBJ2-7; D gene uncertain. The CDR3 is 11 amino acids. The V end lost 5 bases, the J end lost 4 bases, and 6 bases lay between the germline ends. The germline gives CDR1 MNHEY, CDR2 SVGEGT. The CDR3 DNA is TGTGCCAGCAGTAACGGATACGAGCAGTACTTC. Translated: CASSNGYEQYF.

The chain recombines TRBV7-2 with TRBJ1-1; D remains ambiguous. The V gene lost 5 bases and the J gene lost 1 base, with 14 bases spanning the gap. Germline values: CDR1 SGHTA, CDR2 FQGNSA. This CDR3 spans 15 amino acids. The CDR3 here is CASSRGWLGNTEAFF. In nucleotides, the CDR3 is TGTGCCAGCAGCCGAGGATGGTTAGGGAACACTGAAGCTTTCTTT.

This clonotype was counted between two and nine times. CDR3 loop: CASSARDRDLNKPGNTIYF. DNA for the CDR3: TGTGCCAGCAGCGCCCGGGACAGGGATCTAAATAAACCTGGAAACACCATATATTTT. The genes are TRBV7-2 and TRBJ1-3, with 9 positions matching TRBD1. The germline V gene encodes CDR1 SGHTA and CDR2 FQGNSA. This CDR3 is 19 amino acids long. The V and J ends lost 5 bases and 2 bases, in that order; junction bases with no gene match: 16. The variable domain in full, completed from reference TRBV7-2 and TRBJ1-3, reads GAGVSQSPSNKVTEKGKDVELRCDPISGHTALYWYRQSLGQGLEFLIYFQGNSAPDKSGLPSDRFSAERTGGSVSTLTIQRTQQEDSAVYLCASSARDRDLNKPGNTIYFGEGSWLTVV.

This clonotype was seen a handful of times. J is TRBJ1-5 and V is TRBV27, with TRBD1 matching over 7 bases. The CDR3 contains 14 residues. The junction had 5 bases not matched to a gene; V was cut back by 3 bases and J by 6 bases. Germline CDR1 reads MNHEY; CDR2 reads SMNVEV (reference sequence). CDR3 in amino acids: CASSFGGGGQPQHF. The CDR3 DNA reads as TGTGCCAGCAGTTTTGGAGGGGGCGGTCAGCCCCAGCATTTT.

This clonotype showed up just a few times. In nucleotides, the CDR3 is TGTGCCAGCAGTTTCAGGGGGCTCAATGAGCAGTTCTTC. Translated, it gives CASSFRGLNEQFF. The genes are TRBV6-2 or TRBV6-3 and TRBJ2-1, with 8 bases matching TRBD1. CDR1 and CDR2 (germline): MNHEY, SVGEGT. This CDR3 comprises 13 residues. Trimming cost V 4 bases and J 6 bases; bases outside gene matches: 2.